This TCR beta chain derives from a study of blood T cells in healthy people across ages. Study results and limitations: CMV status of donors was not determined, possibly confounding expanded clonotype changes.

Researchers collected 9 to 10 milliliters of peripheral blood from every single donor. This clonotype was seen only once. The antigen is undetermined. The use of a sample-barcoded 5' primer and a J-beta primer mix characterized a second PCR of about 7 to 12 cycles. Template switching added a 12-random-nucleotide identifier to every cDNA molecule. Each CDR3 protein gets one entry after TCRdb re-called the 5' RACE reads with MiXCR. The sample lists about a million distinct CDR3 sequences, just over 50% occurring once. The sample consisted of blood. The TCR comes from an older woman in good health.

In DNA, the CDR3 is TGCAGTGCTAGTCACTATACCGGGGAGCTGTTTTTT. This encodes CSASHYTGELFF. This chain joins TRBV20-1 and TRBJ2-2; no clear D gene. Germline V gene data show CDR1 as DFQATT and CDR2 as SNEGSKA (reference sequence). V dropped 3 bases and J dropped 5 bases, with 7 bases sitting between them. The CDR3 covers 12 residues.